These T cell receptor beta chains were read from a single sample in a study of regulatory T cells in long-lasting Graves disease. TCRdb analysed the multiplex PCR reads with MiXCR anew, one entry per CDR3 protein. The sample lists 580,000 or so distinct CDR3 sequences; about 16% were seen once. This same sample was also taken into another study, of T cells in Graves' hyperthyroidism and ophthalmopathy.

The sequencing here drew on peripheral blood mononuclear cells (PBMCs), taken at new diagnosis, from a patient treated with antithyroid drugs. The receptors derive from a young man with Graves disease. Each CDR3 is given with its conserved first and last residue. D genes are given only for firm matches. Clone size, where shown, is once, few, many, or a class for clones that have expanded.

V gene	J gene	D gene	clone size	CDR3 protein	CDR3 DNA
TRBV11-2	TRBJ1-4	.	few	CASSPGGDEKLFF	TGTGCCAGCAGCCCGGGGGGGGATGAAAAACTGTTTTTT
TRBV20-1	TRBJ2-1	TRBD1	many	CSARSPGQVGQFF	TGCAGTGCTAGAAGCCCGGGACAGGTTGGGCAGTTCTTC
TRBV7-3	TRBJ1-2	TRBD1	many	CASSPTQGAGGYTF	TGTGCCAGCAGCCCGACACAGGGGGCAGGAGGCTACACCTTC
TRBV5-1	TRBJ2-2	TRBD2	.	CASSLLVAGVNTGELFF	TGCGCCAGCAGCCTCCTCGTGGCGGGAGTCAACACCGGGGAGCTGTTTTTT
TRBV14	TRBJ1-2	.	.	CASSRRDFYGYTF	TGTGCCAGCAGCCGGAGGGACTTCTATGGCTACACCTTC
TRBV12-3/TRBV12-4	TRBJ2-2	.	many	CASSPGQSDTGELFF	TGTGCCAGCAGTCCCGGACAGTCGGACACCGGGGAGCTGTTTTTT
TRBV6-5	TRBJ1-1	TRBD1	.	CASSYQGQVEAFF	TGTGCCAGCAGTTACCAGGGACAGGTTGAAGCTTTCTTT
TRBV29-1	TRBJ2-1	TRBD1	.	CSGQNRGGHNEQFF	TGCAGCGGTCAGAACAGGGGCGGGCACAATGAGCAGTTCTTC
TRBV10-2	TRBJ2-7	TRBD2	.	CASSEPGGGGREREQYF	TGCGCCAGCAGTGAGCCCGGCGGTGGCGGGAGGGAACGCGAGCAGTACTTC
TRBV9	TRBJ2-3	TRBD2	many	CASSPPGLALDTQYF	TGTGCCAGCAGCCCGCCGGGACTAGCCTTAGATACGCAGTATTTT
TRBV4-1	TRBJ1-5	.	.	CASSPREDLNQPQHF	TGCGCCAGCAGCCCGCGTGAGGACCTAAATCAGCCCCAGCATTTT
TRBV20-1	TRBJ1-2	.	.	CSARVRGSYGYTF	TGCAGTGCTAGAGTGCGGGGATCCTATGGCTACACCTTC
TRBV28	TRBJ2-7	TRBD1	many	CASSITRQGRNEQYF	TGTGCCAGCAGTATAACCCGACAGGGGAGGAACGAGCAGTACTTC
TRBV4-1	TRBJ2-7	.	few	CASSQDRHEQYF	TGCGCCAGCAGCCAAGATAGGCACGAGCAGTACTTC
TRBV6-1	TRBJ1-1	TRBD1	many	CASSGQGVRTEAFF	TGTGCCAGCAGTGGTCAGGGGGTACGCACTGAAGCTTTCTTT
TRBV6-1	TRBJ2-7	TRBD1	.	CASSRDREIYEQYF	TGTGCCAGCAGCCGGGACAGGGAGATCTACGAGCAGTACTTC
TRBV24-1	TRBJ2-5	TRBD2	.	CATSDSFTSGDKETQYF	TGTGCCACCAGTGATAGTTTTACTAGCGGGGATAAAGAGACCCAGTACTTC
TRBV7-3	TRBJ1-5	.	many	CASSLTSQQPQHF	TGTGCCAGCAGCTTGACATCTCAACAGCCCCAGCATTTT
TRBV19	TRBJ1-6	.	few	CASSIRTGTGDSPLHF	TGTGCCAGTAGTATTCGGACCGGGACTGGGGATTCACCCCTCCACTTT
TRBV20-1	TRBJ2-5	.	many	CSASGAGHYQETQYF	TGCAGTGCTAGTGGAGCGGGACACTACCAAGAGACCCAGTACTTC
TRBV27	TRBJ2-1	.	many	CASSLRGSEQFF	TGTGCCAGCAGTCTACGGGGGTCTGAGCAGTTCTTC
TRBV7-8	TRBJ2-5	.	many	CASSLADIRETQYF	TGTGCCAGCAGCTTGGCCGACATCCGAGAGACCCAGTACTTC
TRBV29-1	TRBJ1-2	TRBD1	.	CSVEDRNYGYTF	TGCAGCGTTGAGGACAGGAACTATGGCTACACCTTC
TRBV7-9	TRBJ2-5	.	many	CASSLGTLRQETQYF	TGTGCCAGCAGCTTAGGGACTCTAAGGCAAGAGACCCAGTACTTC
TRBV5-1	TRBJ2-7	.	few	CASSARSPRDTGSGRPSYEQYF	TGCGCCAGCAGCGCCAGAAGCCCCCGGGACACCGGCAGCGGGCGACCCTCCTACGAGCAGTACTTC
TRBV10-1	TRBJ2-1	TRBD1	.	CASSDGQGGYNEQFF	TGCGCCAGCAGTGACGGACAGGGGGGCTACAATGAGCAGTTCTTC
TRBV5-1	TRBJ2-7	.	many	CASSLPGADEQYF	TGCGCCAGCAGCTTGCCGGGAGCAGACGAGCAGTACTTC
TRBV20-1	TRBJ2-1	.	few	CSASGGASSYNEQFF	TGCAGTGCTAGCGGCGGGGCGAGCTCCTACAATGAGCAGTTCTTC
TRBV9	TRBJ2-3	TRBD1	.	CASSVGAGGEADTQYF	TGTGCCAGCAGCGTAGGGGCAGGGGGCGAGGCAGATACGCAGTATTTT
TRBV30	TRBJ1-2	.	many	CAWTLGRLREGYTF	TGTGCCTGGACCCTAGGCAGGCTAAGAGAGGGCTACACCTTC
TRBV10-1	TRBJ1-1	.	many	CASSDPMNTEAFF	TGCGCCAGCAGCGACCCGATGAACACTGAAGCTTTCTTT
TRBV3-1	TRBJ1-2	.	many	CASDQTGQGYGYTF	TGTGCCAGCGACCAAACCGGGCAAGGGTATGGCTACACCTTC
TRBV28	TRBJ1-2	TRBD1	many	CASSELTGTEYGYTF	TGTGCCAGCAGTGAGCTTACCGGGACAGAATATGGCTACACCTTC
TRBV4-1	TRBJ2-2	TRBD1	few	CASSQLGGRTGELFF	TGCGCCAGCAGCCAACTAGGGGGCCGGACCGGGGAGCTGTTTTTT
TRBV18	TRBJ2-7	TRBD2	few	CASSPGGSGYEQYF	TGTGCCAGCTCCCCGGGGGGTAGCGGCTACGAGCAGTACTTC
TRBV7-3	TRBJ2-1	TRBD2	many	CASSLTLAGIYEQFF	TGTGCCAGCAGCTTAACCCTAGCGGGAATCTATGAGCAGTTCTTC
TRBV9	TRBJ2-1	TRBD2	few	CASSVVAGGNEQFF	TGTGCCAGCAGCGTAGTAGCGGGAGGAAATGAGCAGTTCTTC
TRBV2	TRBJ1-1	.	many	CASQKGLNTEAFF	TGTGCCAGCCAGAAGGGCCTGAACACTGAAGCTTTCTTT
TRBV7-2	TRBJ2-3	TRBD2	.	CASSPGVASGYTDTQYF	TGTGCCAGCAGCCCCGGGGTTGCTAGCGGGTACACAGATACGCAGTATTTT
TRBV9	TRBJ2-7	TRBD2	.	CASSPGGRPYEQYF	TGTGCCAGCAGCCCCGGGGGGAGACCCTACGAGCAGTACTTC
TRBV9	TRBJ2-3	.	few	CASSVTSSSTDTQYF	TGTGCCAGCAGCGTAACCAGCTCTAGCACAGATACGCAGTATTTT
TRBV7-9	TRBJ1-5	TRBD1	few	CASSSTWDRGQPQHF	TGTGCCAGCAGCTCGACCTGGGACAGGGGCCAGCCCCAGCATTTT
TRBV27	TRBJ1-3	.	.	CASRPRDGGNTIYF	TGTGCCAGCAGACCCCGGGACGGAGGAAACACCATATATTTT
TRBV20-1	TRBJ2-1	.	few	CSAYSLVQTYNEQFF	TGCAGTGCTTACTCCCTCGTTCAGACCTACAATGAGCAGTTCTTC
TRBV15	TRBJ1-4	TRBD1	few	CATEGQGEEKLFF	TGTGCCACGGAGGGACAGGGGGAGGAAAAACTGTTTTTT
TRBV6-2/TRBV6-3	TRBJ2-3	TRBD1	.	CASSYSGTGGEDTQYF	TGTGCCAGCAGTTACTCGGGGACAGGGGGCGAAGATACGCAGTATTTT
TRBV9	TRBJ2-7	.	few	CASSVGHGEQYF	TGTGCCAGCAGCGTAGGTCACGGCGAGCAGTACTTC
TRBV27	TRBJ2-3	.	many	CASSLIGAGTQYF	TGTGCCAGCAGTTTAATAGGGGCTGGAACGCAGTATTTT
TRBV28	TRBJ1-5	.	.	CATTYNTGQYSNQPQHF	TGTGCCACAACCTATAATACAGGGCAATATAGCAATCAGCCCCAGCATTTT
TRBV7-2	TRBJ2-7	.	few	CASSPAWGPYEQYF	TGTGCCAGCAGCCCGGCGTGGGGCCCCTACGAGCAGTACTTC
TRBV20-1	TRBJ2-4	.	few	CSARVLVPTGENIQYF	TGCAGTGCTAGAGTCCTTGTCCCGACAGGAGAAAACATTCAGTACTTC
TRBV2	TRBJ2-7	TRBD2	many	CASSSTSVAYEQYF	TGTGCCAGCAGTTCGACTAGCGTGGCCTACGAGCAGTACTTC
TRBV11-2	TRBJ2-5	.	many	CASSMGRGGETQYF	TGTGCCAGCAGCATGGGCAGGGGGGGAGAGACCCAGTACTTC
TRBV11-2	TRBJ2-5	.	many	CASSLGDGQETQYF	TGTGCCAGCAGCTTAGGGGACGGGCAAGAGACCCAGTACTTC
TRBV28	TRBJ1-4	.	many	CASSLGADGEKLFF	TGTGCCAGCAGTTTAGGGGCGGATGGTGAAAAACTGTTTTTT